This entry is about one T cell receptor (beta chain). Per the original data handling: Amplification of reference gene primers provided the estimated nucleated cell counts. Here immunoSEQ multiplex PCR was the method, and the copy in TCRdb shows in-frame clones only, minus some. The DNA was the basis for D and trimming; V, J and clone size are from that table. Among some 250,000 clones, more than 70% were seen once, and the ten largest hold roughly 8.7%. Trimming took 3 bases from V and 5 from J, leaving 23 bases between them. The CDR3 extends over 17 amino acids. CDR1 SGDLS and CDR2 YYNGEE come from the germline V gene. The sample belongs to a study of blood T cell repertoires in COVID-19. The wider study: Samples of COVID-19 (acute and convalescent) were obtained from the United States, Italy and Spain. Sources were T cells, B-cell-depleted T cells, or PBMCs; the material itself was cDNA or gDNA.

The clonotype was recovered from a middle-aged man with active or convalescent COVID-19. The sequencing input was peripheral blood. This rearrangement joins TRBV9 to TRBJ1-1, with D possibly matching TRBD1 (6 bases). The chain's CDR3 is CASSAGGLQGSGTEAFF. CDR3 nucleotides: TGTGCCAGCAGCGCCGGTGGGCTACAGGGAAGTGGGACTGAAGCTTTCTTT.